This T cell receptor (beta chain) was obtained from a study of cytomegalovirus exposure and HLA in healthy donors. Study results and limitations: Later analysis demonstrated an association between a missense DCLRE1C variant and TCR beta V- and J-gene trimming.

With respect to this clone: Its specificity is unknown.

This PCR relied on a set of 60 Vbeta primers and 13 Jbeta primers. Method: immunoSEQ multiplex PCR; TCRdb's copy keeps in-frame clones and lacks some. The sample consists of about 170,000 clones, more than 60% of them appearing once. Nominally healthy donors were sampled, though unrecorded immune exposures were likely. This clonotype originated in a female donor in good health and CMV-seronegative. Sequences were obtained from PBMCs.

The CDR3 here is CASSPGRNTGELFF. The CDR3, as DNA: TGTGCCAGCTCACCAGGCAGAAACACCGGGGAGCTGTTTTTT. This chain links TRBV18 with TRBJ2-2; D remains ambiguous. V gave up 2 bases and J gave up 2 bases, with 6 bases separating them. The CDR3 extends over 14 amino acids. CDR1 KGHSH and CDR2 LQKENI come from the germline V gene.